Presented here are 30 T cell receptor beta chains from one specimen sequenced in a study of blood T cells in healthy people across ages. The second PCR ran roughly 6 to 11 cycles with a sample-barcoded 5' primer and J-beta primers. MiXCR, applied by TCRdb to the 5' RACE reads, yields one record per CDR3 protein. The table includes 1.5 million to 2 million distinct CDR3 sequences, over 25% detected once. The specimen was blood. Every receptor here comes from a woman between 25 and 40 years old in good health.

The V and J genes are TRBV28 and TRBJ2-1, with TRBD2 matching 7 bases. Germline V lookup: CDR1 MDHEN, CDR2 SYDVKM. V dropped 6 bases and J dropped 1; count of bases not matched to a gene: 3. The CDR3 extends over 14 amino acids. CDR3 nucleotides: TGTGCCAGCAGACTTAGCGGGTCCTACAATGAGCAGTTCTTC. This translates into CASRLSGSYNEQFF.

This clonotype turned up a few times. CDR3 sequence: CASSQEWGGIDGYTF. CDR3 sequence (DNA): TGTGCCAGCAGCCAAGAATGGGGCGGAATTGATGGCTACACCTTC. The chain recombines TRBV3-1 with TRBJ1-2, with D possibly being TRBD1 (5 bases). With 0 bases removed from V and 6 bases from J, the gap between germline ends came to 14 bases. The length of the CDR3 is 15 residues. Germline V gene lookup returns CDR1 LGHDT and CDR2 YNNKEL (reference sequence).

This clonotype was counted once. The rearrangement uses TRBV20-1 and TRBJ1-4; D ambiguous. Germline CDR1 and CDR2: DFQATT and SNEGSKA (reference sequence). V was trimmed by 0 bases and J by 0 bases, leaving 11 bases between them. The length of the CDR3 is 16 residues. CDR3 coding DNA: TGCAGTGCTAGAGATCAAGGCAGCACAACTAATGAAAAACTGTTTTTT. This codes for CSARDQGSTTNEKLFF.

CDR3 DNA sequence: TGCGCCAGCAGGGAAGGCGGGAACCCCCAAGAGACCCAGTACTTC. Its translation is CASREGGNPQETQYF. The chain has TRBV5-1 and TRBJ2-5, with D possibly TRBD2 on 6 matching bases. The V end lost 5 bases, the J end lost 1 base, and 15 bases lay between the germline ends. Germline CDR1 is SGHRS and CDR2 is YFSETQ. The CDR3 spans 15 residues.

In its sample, this clonotype was seen a few times. The chain employs TRBV6-5 and TRBJ2-1, with D perhaps matching TRBD2 (7 bases). The V gene's germline CDR1 is MNHEY and CDR2 SVGAGI. There are 20 residues in the CDR3. Trimming cost V 4 bases and J 6 bases, with 31 bases left between them. The CDR3 DNA sequence: TGTGCCAGCAGTTCCCTCCCGGGGGCGGGGGACCCCATAAACCCCAATGAGCAGTTCTTC. Residues: CASSSLPGAGDPINPNEQFF.

This clonotype was found a few times. The chain is built from TRBV24-1 and TRBJ1-2; D ambiguous. The V and J ends lost 9 bases and 4 bases respectively, with 14 bases between them. In germline, CDR1 is KGHDR, CDR2 SFDVKD. The CDR3 is 13 residues long. In DNA form, the CDR3 reads TGTGCCACCCGCGATTGGGGAGGCTATGGCTACACCTTC. Translating it yields CATRDWGGYGYTF.

Worth noting for this clonotype: At one boundary the junction diverges from the germline segment, which might be a read error. The chain recombines TRBV2 with TRBJ2-3; D may be TRBD1 or TRBD2 (7 bases each). The CDR3 runs 16 residues. Germline assignment: CDR1 SNHLY and CDR2 FYNNEI. The CDR3 loop reads CACSEGGDRYTDTQYF. The CDR3 bases are TGTGCCTGCAGTGAGGGAGGGGACAGATACACAGATACGCAGTATTTT. The full variable domain, rest sourced from reference TRBV2 and TRBJ2-3, is EPEVTQTPSHQVTQMGQEVILRCVPISNHLYFYWYRQILGQKVEFLVSFYNNEISEKSEIFDDQFSVERPDGSNFTLKIRSTKLEDSAMYFCACSEGGDRYTDTQYFGPGTRLTVL.

This clonotype was seen more than once but under ten times. The chain links TRBV24-1 to TRBJ2-3; D possibly matches TRBD1 or TRBD2 (5 bases each). The germline CDR1 and CDR2 sequences are KGHDR and SFDVKD. V dropped 3 bases and J dropped 3 bases, with 18 bases sitting between them. This CDR3 has 17 residues. In nucleotides, the CDR3 is TGTGCCACCAGTGATCCAACACGGGGCGGATTAACAGATACGCAGTATTTT. Amino acid sequence: CATSDPTRGGLTDTQYF.

This chain connects TRBV5-1 to TRBJ2-5; tentatively, D is TRBD1 (6 bases). The CDR3 covers 14 residues. Germline CDR1 and CDR2: SGHRS and YFSETQ. The ends were cut back, 4 bases at V and 5 bases at J, with 15 bases in the middle. The CDR3, as DNA: TGCGCCAGCAGCGATGGACAGTGGTCTGAGACCCAGTACTTC. Amino acid sequence: CASSDGQWSETQYF.

J is TRBJ2-7 and V is TRBV5-6; no clear D. The CDR3 sequence is 11 residues long. V was clipped by 8 bases and J by 3 bases, with 9 bases between them. Germline assignment: CDR1 SGHDT and CDR2 YYEEEE. CDR3 DNA sequence: TGTGCCAGGGTAGAACTCTACGAGCAGTACTTC. Its translation is CARVELYEQYF.

This clonotype has only a few counts. The rearrangement uses TRBV28 and TRBJ1-1, with D unresolved. Trimming removed 4 bases at V and 5 bases at J, with 17 bases between. The CDR3 contains 15 residues. Germline CDR1 reads MDHEN; CDR2 reads SYDVKM. In DNA form, the CDR3 reads TGTGCCAGCAGTTCCCTTGGGAGGGAGCAAACTGAAGCTTTCTTT. This sequence encodes CASSSLGREQTEAFF.

This clonotype has more than one count but fewer than ten. This chain links TRBV28 with TRBJ1-1; 8 bases match TRBD1. CDR1 and CDR2 (germline): MDHEN, SYDVKM. The CDR3 covers 13 residues. J lost 8 bases, V lost 3 bases, and 5 bases had no gene match. CDR3 nucleotides: TGTGCCAGCAGTTTTAGGGGACAGGTCGAAGCTTTCTTT. It specifies CASSFRGQVEAFF. Based on the CDR3 plus reference TRBV28 and TRBJ1-1, the full variable domain is DVKVTQSSRYLVKRTGEKVFLECVQDMDHENMFWYRQDPGLGLRLIYFSYDVKMKEKGDIPEGYSVSREKKERFSLILESASTNQTSMYLCASSFRGQVEAFFGQGTRLTVV.

CDR3 sequence (DNA): TGCGCCAGCAGCTTGAGAATAGCGGGAGGGTCCTACAATGAGCAGTTCTTC. It encodes CASSLRIAGGSYNEQFF. This rearrangement joins TRBV5-1 to TRBJ2-1, with 11 bases lining up with TRBD2. V shed 1 base and J 1 base; nucleotides not matched to a gene: 4. Germline values: CDR1 SGHRS, CDR2 YFSETQ. This CDR3 region has 17 residues.

This clonotype has at least ten counts. This chain links TRBV27 with TRBJ2-1, with TRBD2 as a possible D gene (5 bases). CDR3 length equals 14 residues. Germline CDR1 is MNHEY and CDR2 is SMNVEV (reference sequence). Deletions cut 4 bases from V and 7 bases from J, with 14 bases between. The CDR3 DNA reads as TGTGCCAGCAGTTATACGACTACCCAGAATGAGCAGTTCTTC. This codes for CASSYTTTQNEQFF.

This clonotype was seen a handful of times. The V gene is TRBV20-1, the J gene TRBJ2-5; TRBD1 aligns across 8 bases. J gave up 5 bases and V 5 bases, and 10 bases lay outside the gene matches. Per the germline V gene, CDR1 is DFQATT and CDR2 is SNEGSKA (reference sequence). This CDR3 comprises 14 residues. The CDR3 region is CSARPGGGGETQYF. The CDR3 nucleotides read TGCAGTGCTCGGCCAGGGGGCGGCGGGGAGACCCAGTACTTC.

The chain carries TRBV7-9 and TRBJ1-1, with no clear D. This CDR3 comprises 14 residues. The V end was cut by 7 bases, the J end by 7 bases, with 19 bases between. Germline CDR1 is SEHNR and CDR2 is FQNEAQ (reference sequence). CDR3 nucleotides: TGTGCCAGCACCCGGCTCACAGATGGGGATGAAGCTTTCTTT. Translation: CASTRLTDGDEAFF.

J is TRBJ2-1 and V is TRBV7-2; 14 positions match TRBD2. Germline trimming cut 5 bases from V and 9 bases from J; bases unmatched to any gene: 12. Germline values: CDR1 SGHTA, CDR2 FQGNSA. This CDR3 contains 17 residues. The CDR3 DNA is TGTGCCAGCAGCCGTGGGGTGACTAGCGGGGGGGGTGGTGAGCAGTTCTTC. It translates to CASSRGVTSGGGGEQFF. The full variable domain, rest sourced from reference TRBV7-2 and TRBJ2-1, is GAGVSQSPSNKVTEKGKDVELRCDPISGHTALYWYRQSLGQGLEFLIYFQGNSAPDKSGLPSDRFSAERTGGSVSTLTIQRTQQEDSAVYLCASSRGVTSGGGGEQFFGPGTRLTVL.

The CDR3 reads CASSPGGRGPGDTQYF. The CDR3 DNA sequence: TGCGCCAGCAGCCCAGGGGGGCGGGGGCCGGGGGATACGCAGTATTTT. The chain recombines TRBV4-1 with TRBJ2-3; D possibly matches TRBD1 or TRBD2 (7 bases each). The CDR3 contains 16 residues. With 4 bases removed from V and 6 bases from J, the gap between germline ends came to 20 bases. CDR1 is MGHRA and CDR2 is YSYEKL in the germline V gene.

J is TRBJ2-7 and V is TRBV6-2 or TRBV6-3; TRBD2 aligns across 9 bases. Trimming at V came to 2 bases and at J to 6 bases, leaving 8 bases not matched to a gene. CDR1 and CDR2 from the germline V gene are MNHEY and SVGEGT. This CDR3 has 15 amino acids. CDR3 bases: TGTGCCAGCAGTTACGTTAGCGGGAGTAAAGGCGAGCAGTACTTC. This gives the protein CASSYVSGSKGEQYF.

In this sample, this clonotype turned up a few times. The V call is TRBV12-3 or TRBV12-4, the J call TRBJ2-3; D is uncertain. V was clipped by 6 bases and J by 2 bases, with 15 bases between them. The CDR3 spans 15 residues. This CDR3 is CASSPPPGDTDTQYF. The CDR3 DNA reads as TGTGCCAGCAGCCCGCCCCCCGGCGACACAGATACGCAGTATTTT.

As to this clonotype: The junction differs from germline at one of its ends, possibly a read error. The chain joins TRBV15 to TRBJ1-5; the match to TRBD1 covers 8 bases. This CDR3 region has 13 residues. Per germline, CDR1 LNHNV and CDR2 YYDKDF (reference sequence). The DNA for the CDR3 is TGTGCCACCGGCAGAGATGGGACAGGCTTTCGGCATTTT. Translation gives CATGRDGTGFRHF.

On this clonotype itself: This likely traces to a read error, being one base from a far larger clone. The chain couples TRBV5-1 to TRBJ2-6, with D possibly TRBD1 on 5 matching bases. Per the germline V gene, CDR1 is SGHRS and CDR2 is YFSETQ. The CDR3 covers 13 residues. The CDR3 coding sequence is TGCGCCAGCAGCTTGGGTGGGGCCAACGTCCGGACTTTC. Translated: CASSLGGANVRTF.

The chain has TRBV7-2 and TRBJ2-7; 12 bases map to TRBD2. With 5 bases clipped from V and 5 bases from J, the junction kept 16 bases outside the gene matches. The V gene's germline CDR1 is SGHTA and CDR2 FQGNSA. The CDR3 loop spans 18 amino acids. CDR3 in DNA: TGTGCCAGCAGCGAAACCCGACTAGCGGGAGTCCAATCCCACGAGCAGTACTTC. Its translation is CASSETRLAGVQSHEQYF.

This clonotype has a single count. This sequence may be a read error, since a much larger clone differs from it by one base. The chain employs TRBV29-1 and TRBJ2-1, with D uncertain. The CDR3 totals 12 residues. Germline V gives CDR1 SQVTM, CDR2 ANQGSEA. V shed 7 bases and J shed 11 bases, with 18 bases lying between them. The CDR3 bases are TGCAGCGCACCGTTCAGTGATAATAAGCAGTTCTTC. As protein: CSAPFSDNKQFF.

This clonotype appeared a few times. The gene calls are TRBV12-3 or TRBV12-4 and TRBJ1-2; no reliable D call. This CDR3 contains 16 residues. V dropped 1 base and J dropped 4 bases, with 16 bases sitting between them. The CDR3 here is CASSLDDGGPSYGYTF. Written as DNA, the CDR3 is TGTGCCAGCAGTTTAGACGATGGAGGGCCCTCCTATGGCTACACCTTC.

The V and J genes are TRBV6-2 or TRBV6-3 and TRBJ2-1; 9 nucleotides align to TRBD1. From germline, CDR1 is MNHEY and CDR2 SVGEGT. The CDR3 length is 13 residues. Germline trimming cut 2 bases from V and 15 bases from J; bases unmatched to any gene: 8. DNA of the CDR3: TGTGCCAGCAGTTACCCCGGGACAGGGTTTCGGTTCTTC. Its translation: CASSYPGTGFRFF.

Concerning this clonotype: An end of the junction does not agree with germline; a read error may underlie this. The chain employs TRBV18 and TRBJ1-5; D ambiguous. The V gene's germline CDR1 is KGHSH and CDR2 LQKENI. The CDR3 sequence is 18 residues long. CDR3: CAGSLLNSVGPSNQPQHF. The CDR3 DNA sequence: TGTGCCGGCTCGCTTTTGAATAGCGTCGGACCTAGCAATCAGCCCCAGCATTTT.

The chain uses TRBV11-2 and TRBJ2-7, with D possibly being TRBD1 (6 bases). The CDR3 length is 13 residues. The V and J ends lost 6 bases and 6 bases respectively, with 15 bases between them. Looked up from germline, CDR1 is SGHAT and CDR2 is FQNNGV. CDR3 residues: CASRPTGFSEQYF. The CDR3 DNA is TGTGCCAGCAGACCTACAGGGTTCTCCGAGCAGTACTTC. The whole variable domain, remainder taken from reference TRBV11-2 and TRBJ2-7, is EAGVAQSPRYKIIEKRQSVAFWCNPISGHATLYWYQQILGQGPKLLIQFQNNGVVDDSQLPKDRFSAERLKGVDSTLKIQPAKLEDSAVYLCASRPTGFSEQYFGPGTRLTVT.

Concerning this clonotype: One junction end disagrees with the germline gene, perhaps due to a read error. The J gene is TRBJ1-1, the V gene TRBV18; possibly TRBD1 for D (5 bases). The CDR3 loop spans 14 amino acids. Looked up from germline, CDR1 is KGHSH and CDR2 is LQKENI. The chain's CDR3 is CANSPQLGETEAFF. The DNA of the CDR3 is TGTGCCAACTCACCACAACTAGGGGAGACTGAAGCTTTCTTT.

The CDR3 DNA sequence: TGTGCCAGCACAACCGAGGGACAGGGAATACCTAGCACAGATACGCAGTATTTT. It is translated as CASTTEGQGIPSTDTQYF. The chain couples TRBV28 to TRBJ2-3, with TRBD1 identical over 9 bases. The junction had 14 bases not matched to a gene; V was cut back by 7 bases and J by 0 bases. Germline V gene data show CDR1 as MDHEN and CDR2 as SYDVKM. The CDR3 consists of 18 residues.